The T cell receptor beta chain under discussion was sequenced for a study of Graves' ophthalmopathy and Graves' hyperthyroidism. RNA transcripts were the source from which TCR beta CDR3 regions were amplified. Scientists carried out first-round RT-PCR using HTBI primers and then a second-round multiplex PCR. TCRdb re-called the multiplex PCR reads with MiXCR, one entry per CDR3 protein. The data show roughly 600,000 distinct CDR3 sequences, approximately 37% seen once. Ten or more counts support this clonotype. Its specificity is not known. Overall study results and limits: Blood also carried most expanded thyroid clonotypes exceeding 0.001 frequency.

Per the germline V gene, CDR1 is SGHAT and CDR2 is FQNNGV. CDR3 length: 11 residues. The ends were cut back, 3 bases at V and 8 bases at J, with 7 bases in the middle. The clonotype comes from an adult man with Graves' hyperthyroidism. The genes are TRBV11-2 and TRBJ1-2; no clear D. The sequencing input was peripheral blood or thyroid tissue (not recorded which). CDR3 protein: CASSFSGGYTF. In DNA form, the CDR3 reads TGTGCCAGCAGCTTTTCGGGGGGCTACACCTTC. The whole variable domain, remainder taken from reference TRBV11-2 and TRBJ1-2, is EAGVAQSPRYKIIEKRQSVAFWCNPISGHATLYWYQQILGQGPKLLIQFQNNGVVDDSQLPKDRFSAERLKGVDSTLKIQPAKLEDSAVYLCASSFSGGYTFGSGTRLTVV.